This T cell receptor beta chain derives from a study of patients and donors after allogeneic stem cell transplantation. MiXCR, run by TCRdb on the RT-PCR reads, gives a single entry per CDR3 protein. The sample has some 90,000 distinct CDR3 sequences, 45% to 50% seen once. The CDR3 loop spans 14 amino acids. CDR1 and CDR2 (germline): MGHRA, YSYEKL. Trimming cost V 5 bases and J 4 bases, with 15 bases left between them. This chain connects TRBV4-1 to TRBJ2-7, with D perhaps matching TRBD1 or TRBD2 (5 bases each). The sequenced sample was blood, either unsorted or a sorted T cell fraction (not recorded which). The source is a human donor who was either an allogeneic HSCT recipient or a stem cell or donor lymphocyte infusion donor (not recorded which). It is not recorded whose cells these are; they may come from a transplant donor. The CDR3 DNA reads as TGCGCCAGCAGCACTGCCTCGGGACCGTACGAGCAGTACTTC. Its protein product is CASSTASGPYEQYF.